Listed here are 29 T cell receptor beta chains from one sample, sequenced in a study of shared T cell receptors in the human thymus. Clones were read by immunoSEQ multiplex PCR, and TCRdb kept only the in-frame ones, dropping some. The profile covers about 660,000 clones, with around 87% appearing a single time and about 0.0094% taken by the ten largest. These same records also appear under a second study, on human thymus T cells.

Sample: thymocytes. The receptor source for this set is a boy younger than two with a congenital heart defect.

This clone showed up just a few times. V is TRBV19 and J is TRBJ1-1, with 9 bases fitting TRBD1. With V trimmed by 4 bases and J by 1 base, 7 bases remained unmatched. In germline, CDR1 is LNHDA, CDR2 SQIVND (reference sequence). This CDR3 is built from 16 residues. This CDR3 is CASSTQPDRGNTEAFF. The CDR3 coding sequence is TGTGCCAGTAGTACCCAACCGGACAGGGGGAACACTGAAGCTTTCTTT.

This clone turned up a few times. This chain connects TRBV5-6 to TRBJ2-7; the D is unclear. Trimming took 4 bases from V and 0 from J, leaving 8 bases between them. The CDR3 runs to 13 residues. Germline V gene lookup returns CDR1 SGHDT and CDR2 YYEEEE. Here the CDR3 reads CASSIVPSYEQYF. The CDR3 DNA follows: TGTGCCAGCAGCATAGTCCCCTCCTACGAGCAGTACTTC. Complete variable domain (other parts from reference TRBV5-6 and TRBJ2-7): DAGVTQSPTHLIKTRGQQVTLRCSPKSGHDTVSWYQQALGQGPQFIFQYYEEEERQRGNFPDRFSGHQFPNYSSELNVNALLLGDSALYLCASSIVPSYEQYFGPGTRLTVT.

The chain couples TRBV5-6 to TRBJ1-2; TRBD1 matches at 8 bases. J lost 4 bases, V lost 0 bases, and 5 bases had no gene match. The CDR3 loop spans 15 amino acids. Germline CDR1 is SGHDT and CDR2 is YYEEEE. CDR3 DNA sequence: TGTGCCAGCAGCTTGGCAGGGGGCTTGGGCTATGGCTACACCTTC. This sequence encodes CASSLAGGLGYGYTF.

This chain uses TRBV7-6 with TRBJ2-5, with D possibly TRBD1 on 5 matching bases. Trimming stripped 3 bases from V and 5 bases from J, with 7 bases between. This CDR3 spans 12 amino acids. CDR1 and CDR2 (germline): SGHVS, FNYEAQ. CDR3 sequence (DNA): TGTGCCAGCAGCTTTAAGGGGGAGACCCAGTACTTC. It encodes CASSFKGETQYF.

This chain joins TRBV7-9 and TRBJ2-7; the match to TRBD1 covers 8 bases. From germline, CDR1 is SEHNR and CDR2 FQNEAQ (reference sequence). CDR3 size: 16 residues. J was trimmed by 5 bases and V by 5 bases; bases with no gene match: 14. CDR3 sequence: CASSMRQGPTGHEQYF. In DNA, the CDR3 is TGTGCCAGCAGCATGAGACAGGGGCCCACCGGACACGAGCAGTACTTC.

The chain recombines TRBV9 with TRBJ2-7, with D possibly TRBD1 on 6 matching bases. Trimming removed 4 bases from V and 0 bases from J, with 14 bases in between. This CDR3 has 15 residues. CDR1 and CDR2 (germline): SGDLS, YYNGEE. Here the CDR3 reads CASSPGDIRSYEQYF. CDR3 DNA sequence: TGTGCCAGCAGCCCCGGGGACATTCGCTCCTACGAGCAGTACTTC.

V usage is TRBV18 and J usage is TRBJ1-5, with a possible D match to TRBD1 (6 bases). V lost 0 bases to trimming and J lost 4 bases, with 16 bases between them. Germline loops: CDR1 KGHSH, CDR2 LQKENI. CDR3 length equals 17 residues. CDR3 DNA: TGTGCCAGCTCACCACCGGGGGCGGTGGGGTTTAATCAGCCCCAGCATTTT. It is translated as CASSPPGAVGFNQPQHF.

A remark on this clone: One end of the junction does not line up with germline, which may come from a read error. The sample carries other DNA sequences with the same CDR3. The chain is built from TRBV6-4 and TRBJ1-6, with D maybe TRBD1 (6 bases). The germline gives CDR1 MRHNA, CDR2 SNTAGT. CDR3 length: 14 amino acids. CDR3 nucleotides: TGTGCCAGCAGACCGACAGGCCGAAATTCCCCCCTCCACTTT. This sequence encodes CASRPTGRNSPLHF.

DNA of the CDR3: TGTGCCAGCAGCCCCCCCATCCCATCCAACTATGGCTACACCTTC. This translates into CASSPPIPSNYGYTF. V gene TRBV7-2 combines with J gene TRBJ1-2; no reliable D call. Trimming shortened V by 5 bases and J by 2 bases, and 15 bases separated the two germline ends. Looked up from germline, CDR1 is SGHTA and CDR2 is FQGNSA. The CDR3 is 15 residues long. Looking up the rest from reference TRBV7-2 and TRBJ1-2 gives the full variable domain: GAGVSQSPSNKVTEKGKDVELRCDPISGHTALYWYRQSLGQGLEFLIYFQGNSAPDKSGLPSDRFSAERTGGSVSTLTIQRTQQEDSAVYLCASSPPIPSNYGYTFGSGTRLTVV.

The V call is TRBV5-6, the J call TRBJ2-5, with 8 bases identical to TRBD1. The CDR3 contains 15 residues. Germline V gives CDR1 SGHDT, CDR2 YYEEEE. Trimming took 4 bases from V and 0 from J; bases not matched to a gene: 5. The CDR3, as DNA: TGTGCCAGCAGCCAGTCACAGGGGGACCAAGAGACCCAGTACTTC. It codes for CASSQSQGDQETQYF.

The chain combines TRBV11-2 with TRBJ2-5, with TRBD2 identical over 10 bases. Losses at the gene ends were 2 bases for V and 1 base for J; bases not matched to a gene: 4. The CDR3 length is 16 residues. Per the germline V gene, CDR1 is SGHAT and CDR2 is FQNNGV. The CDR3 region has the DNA TGTGCCAGCAGCTTAAGGCCTAGCGGGGGCCAAGAGACCCAGTACTTC. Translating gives CASSLRPSGGQETQYF.

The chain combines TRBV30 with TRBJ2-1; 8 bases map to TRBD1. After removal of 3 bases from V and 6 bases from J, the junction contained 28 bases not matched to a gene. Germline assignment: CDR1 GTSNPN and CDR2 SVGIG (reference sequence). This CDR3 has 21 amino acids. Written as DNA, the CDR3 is TGTGCCTGGAGCCCGACAGGGGCTCCGGGTCATTATAGCCAACACAGCAATGAGCAGTTCTTC. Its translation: CAWSPTGAPGHYSQHSNEQFF.

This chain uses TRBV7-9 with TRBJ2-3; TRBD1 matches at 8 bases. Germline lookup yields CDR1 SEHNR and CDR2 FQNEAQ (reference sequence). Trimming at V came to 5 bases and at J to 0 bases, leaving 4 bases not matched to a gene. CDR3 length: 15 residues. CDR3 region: CASSTRDRSTDTQYF. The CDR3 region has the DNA TGTGCCAGCAGCACCCGGGACAGGAGCACAGATACGCAGTATTTT.

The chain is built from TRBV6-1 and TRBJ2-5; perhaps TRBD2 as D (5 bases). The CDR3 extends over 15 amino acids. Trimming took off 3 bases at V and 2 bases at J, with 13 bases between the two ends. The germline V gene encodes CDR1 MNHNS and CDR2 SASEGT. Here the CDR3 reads CASSDSSGTQETQYF. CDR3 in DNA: TGTGCCAGCAGTGATTCGAGCGGAACTCAAGAGACCCAGTACTTC.

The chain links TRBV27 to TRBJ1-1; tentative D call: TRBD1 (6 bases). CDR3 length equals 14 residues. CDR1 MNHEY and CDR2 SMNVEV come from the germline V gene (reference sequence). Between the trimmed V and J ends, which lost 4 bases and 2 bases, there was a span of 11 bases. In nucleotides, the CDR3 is TGTGCCAGCAGTTCCTACAGGGTCAACACTGAAGCTTTCTTT. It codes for CASSSYRVNTEAFF.

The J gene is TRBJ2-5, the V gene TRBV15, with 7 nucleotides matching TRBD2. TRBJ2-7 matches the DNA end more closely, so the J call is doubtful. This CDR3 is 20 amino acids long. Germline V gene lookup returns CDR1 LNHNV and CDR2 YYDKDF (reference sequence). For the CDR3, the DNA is TGTGCCACCAGCAGAAATGGGGTAGCGGGTACGACCATCTTTTCCTACGAGCAGTACTTC. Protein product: CATSRNGVAGTTIFSYEQYF.

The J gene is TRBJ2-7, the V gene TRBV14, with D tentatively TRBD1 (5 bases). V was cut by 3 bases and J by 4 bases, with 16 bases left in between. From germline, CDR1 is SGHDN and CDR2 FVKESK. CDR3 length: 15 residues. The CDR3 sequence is CASSQRQYPLYEQYF. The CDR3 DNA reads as TGTGCCAGCAGCCAGAGACAGTACCCCCTTTACGAGCAGTACTTC.

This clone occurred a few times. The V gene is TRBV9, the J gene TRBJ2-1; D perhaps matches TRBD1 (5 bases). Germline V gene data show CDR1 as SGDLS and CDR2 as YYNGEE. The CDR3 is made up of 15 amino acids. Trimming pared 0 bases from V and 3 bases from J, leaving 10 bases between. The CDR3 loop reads CASSVEWQGYNEQFF. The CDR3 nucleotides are TGTGCCAGCAGCGTAGAGTGGCAGGGCTACAATGAGCAGTTCTTC.

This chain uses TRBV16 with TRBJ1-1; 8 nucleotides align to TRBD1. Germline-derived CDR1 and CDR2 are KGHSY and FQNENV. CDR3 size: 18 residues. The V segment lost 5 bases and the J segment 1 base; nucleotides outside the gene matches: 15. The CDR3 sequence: CASSILRDRRYGNTEAFF. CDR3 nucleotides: TGTGCCAGCAGCATCCTAAGGGACAGGAGGTATGGGAACACTGAAGCTTTCTTT.

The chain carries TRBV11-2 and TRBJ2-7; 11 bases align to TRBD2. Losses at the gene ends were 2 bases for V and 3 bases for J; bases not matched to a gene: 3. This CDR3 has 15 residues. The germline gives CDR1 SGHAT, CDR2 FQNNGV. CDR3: CASSLLAGGRYEQYF. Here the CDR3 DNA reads TGTGCCAGCAGCTTACTAGCGGGAGGTCGCTACGAGCAGTACTTC.

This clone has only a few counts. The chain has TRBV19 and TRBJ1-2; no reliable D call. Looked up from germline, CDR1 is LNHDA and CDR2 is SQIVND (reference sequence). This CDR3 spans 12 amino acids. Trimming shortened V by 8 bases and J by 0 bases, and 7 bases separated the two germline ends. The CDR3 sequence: CASAPTNYGYTF. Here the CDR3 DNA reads TGTGCCAGTGCACCTACTAACTATGGCTACACCTTC. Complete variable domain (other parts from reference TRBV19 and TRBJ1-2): DGGITQSPKYLFRKEGQNVTLSCEQNLNHDAMYWYRQDPGQGLRLIYYSQIVNDFQKGDIAEGYSVSREKKESFPLTVTSAQKNPTAFYLCASAPTNYGYTFGSGTRLTVV.

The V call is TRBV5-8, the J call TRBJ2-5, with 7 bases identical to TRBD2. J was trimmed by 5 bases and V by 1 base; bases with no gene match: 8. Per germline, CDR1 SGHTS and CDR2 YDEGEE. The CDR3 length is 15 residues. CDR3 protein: CASSLWGGRGETQYF. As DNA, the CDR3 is TGTGCCAGCAGCTTGTGGGGAGGGAGAGGCGAGACCCAGTACTTC.

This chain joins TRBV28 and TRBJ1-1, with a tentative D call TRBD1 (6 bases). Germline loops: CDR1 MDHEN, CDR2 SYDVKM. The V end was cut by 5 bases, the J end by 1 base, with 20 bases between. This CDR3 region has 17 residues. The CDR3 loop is CASSLKDDRHKNTEAFF. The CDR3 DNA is TGTGCCAGCAGTCTAAAAGATGACAGGCATAAGAACACTGAAGCTTTCTTT.

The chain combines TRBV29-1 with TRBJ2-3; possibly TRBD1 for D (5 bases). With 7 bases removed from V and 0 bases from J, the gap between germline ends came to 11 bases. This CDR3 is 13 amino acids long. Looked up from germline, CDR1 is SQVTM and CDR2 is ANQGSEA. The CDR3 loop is CSELTVSTDTQYF. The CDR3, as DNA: TGCAGCGAACTGACAGTTAGCACAGATACGCAGTATTTT.

CDR3 in amino acids: CATRGNTIYF. CDR3 in DNA: TGTGCCACCCGAGGGAACACCATATATTTT. The J gene is TRBJ1-3, the V gene TRBV10-3, with D unclear. Germline V gene sequence: CDR1 ENHRY, CDR2 SYGVKD. The CDR3 spans 10 residues. Trimming left V 10 bases short and J 7 bases short, with 8 bases between.

CDR3 sequence reads: CASSRKQGGEGQPQHF. As DNA, the CDR3 is TGCGCCAGCAGCCGAAAACAGGGAGGGGAGGGGCAGCCCCAGCATTTT. The chain carries TRBV4-1 and TRBJ1-5; tentatively, D is TRBD1 (6 bases). The germline V gene encodes CDR1 MGHRA and CDR2 YSYEKL. The CDR3 runs 16 residues. Trimming took off 4 bases at V and 7 bases at J, with 20 bases between the two ends.

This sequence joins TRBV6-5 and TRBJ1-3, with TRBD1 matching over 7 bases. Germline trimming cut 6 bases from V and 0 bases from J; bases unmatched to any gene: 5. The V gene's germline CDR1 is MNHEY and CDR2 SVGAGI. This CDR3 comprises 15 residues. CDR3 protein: CASRDRLSSGNTIYF. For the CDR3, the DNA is TGTGCCAGCAGGGACAGGTTGAGCTCTGGAAACACCATATATTTT.

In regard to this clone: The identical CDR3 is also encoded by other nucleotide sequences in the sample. CDR3 coding DNA: TGTGCCAGCAGGGGGGGGACTGAAGCTTTCTTT. Translating gives CASRGGTEAFF. The chain uses TRBV28 and TRBJ1-1, with D possibly matching TRBD1 (5 bases). V gave up 6 bases and J gave up 5 bases, with 7 bases separating them. Germline V lookup: CDR1 MDHEN, CDR2 SYDVKM. The CDR3 extends over 11 amino acids.

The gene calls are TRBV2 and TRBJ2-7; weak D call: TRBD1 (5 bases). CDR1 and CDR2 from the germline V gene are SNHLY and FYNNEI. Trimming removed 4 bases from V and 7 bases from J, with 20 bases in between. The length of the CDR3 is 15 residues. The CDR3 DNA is TGTGCCAGCAGTGGTCGACAGAGAAAGGCGTATGAGCAGTACTTC. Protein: CASSGRQRKAYEQYF.